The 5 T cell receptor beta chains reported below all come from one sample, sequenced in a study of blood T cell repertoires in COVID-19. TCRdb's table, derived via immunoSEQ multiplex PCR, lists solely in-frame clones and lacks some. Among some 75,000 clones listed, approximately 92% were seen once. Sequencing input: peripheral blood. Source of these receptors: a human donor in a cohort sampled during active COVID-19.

The CDR3 nucleotides are TGTGCCAGCAGTTACAGGGGTGTGACTGAGCAGTTCTTC. Residues: CASSYRGVTEQFF. The chain employs TRBV6-5 and TRBJ2-1, with TRBD1 as a possible D gene (5 bases). Germline V gene sequence: CDR1 MNHEY, CDR2 SVGAGI. This CDR3 is 13 amino acids long. Trimming took 2 bases from V and 9 from J, leaving 11 bases between them.

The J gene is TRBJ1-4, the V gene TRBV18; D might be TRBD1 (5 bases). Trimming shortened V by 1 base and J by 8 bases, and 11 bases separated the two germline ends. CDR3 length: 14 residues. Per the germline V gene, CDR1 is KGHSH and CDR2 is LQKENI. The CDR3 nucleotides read TGTGCCAGCTCACCACGAACAGGACACGAAAAACTGTTTTTT. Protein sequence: CASSPRTGHEKLFF.

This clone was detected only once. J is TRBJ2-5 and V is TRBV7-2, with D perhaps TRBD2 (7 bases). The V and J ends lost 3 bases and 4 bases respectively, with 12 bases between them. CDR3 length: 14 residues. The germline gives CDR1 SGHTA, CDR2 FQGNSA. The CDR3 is CASSFGGGPETQYF. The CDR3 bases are TGTGCCAGCAGCTTTGGGGGGGGGCCAGAGACCCAGTACTTC.

This CDR3 reads CASSWTGVNGGKLFF. CDR3 DNA: TGTGCCAGCAGCTGGACAGGCGTCAACGGTGGGAAACTGTTTTTT. This chain uses TRBV7-9 with TRBJ1-4; TRBD1 agrees at 7 bases. From germline, CDR1 is SEHNR and CDR2 FQNEAQ (reference sequence). The CDR3 extends over 15 amino acids. V shed 4 bases and J 11 bases; nucleotides not matched to a gene: 13.

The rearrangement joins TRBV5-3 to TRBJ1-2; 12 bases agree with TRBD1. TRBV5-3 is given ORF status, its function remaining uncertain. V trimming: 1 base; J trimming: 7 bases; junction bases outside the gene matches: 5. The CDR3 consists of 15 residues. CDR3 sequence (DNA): TGTGCCAGAAGCTTGTATAGGGACAGGGGGCTTGGCTACACCTTC. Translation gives CARSLYRDRGLGYTF.